The 19 T cell receptor beta chains in this list originate from one sample, sequenced in a study of blood T cell repertoires in COVID-19. TCRdb's table, derived via immunoSEQ multiplex PCR, lists solely in-frame clones and lacks some. This table holds fewer than 150,000 clones, over 80% found once. The sequencing sample was made of PBMCs or T cells enriched from blood (not recorded which). Source of these receptors: a man aged 30 to 45 who had recovered from COVID-19.

The chain carries TRBV5-5 and TRBJ2-7; D ambiguous. Looked up from germline, CDR1 is SGHKS and CDR2 is YYEKEE (reference sequence). The V end was cut by 4 bases, the J end by 0 bases, with 8 bases between. The CDR3 is made up of 13 amino acids. The CDR3 DNA sequence: TGTGCCAGCAGCACTCCTAGCTCCTACGAGCAGTACTTC. As protein: CASSTPSSYEQYF.

The gene calls are TRBV6-5 and TRBJ1-1; D is possibly TRBD1 (5 bases). There are 14 residues in the CDR3. V dropped 2 bases and J dropped 4 bases, with 11 bases sitting between them. CDR1 and CDR2 (germline): MNHEY, SVGAGI. The CDR3 protein is CASSYGQGITEAFF. Here the CDR3 DNA reads TGTGCCAGCAGTTACGGGCAGGGAATCACTGAAGCTTTCTTT.

J is TRBJ2-1 and V is TRBV27; no clear D. Looked up from germline, CDR1 is MNHEY and CDR2 is SMNVEV (reference sequence). Trimming removed 3 bases at V and 8 bases at J, with 14 bases between. CDR3 length: 14 residues. The CDR3 region has the DNA TGTGCCAGCAGTTTGAAACTCCGGTTGGATGAGCAGTTCTTC. Protein sequence: CASSLKLRLDEQFF.

This clone was picked up a small number of times. The chain carries TRBV27 and TRBJ2-1; 7 bases line up with TRBD1. Per germline, CDR1 MNHEY and CDR2 SMNVEV (reference sequence). This CDR3 spans 15 amino acids. V lost 5 bases, J lost 0 bases, and 4 bases stayed unmatched. CDR3 in amino acids: CASSLWDSSYNEQFF. CDR3 bases: TGTGCCAGCAGTCTTTGGGACAGCTCCTACAATGAGCAGTTCTTC.

The chain carries TRBV7-3 and TRBJ1-1; a weak D match, TRBD1 (5 bases). CDR1 and CDR2 from the germline V gene are SGHTA and FQGTGA. The CDR3 sequence is 13 residues long. The V end lost 6 bases, the J end lost 1 base, and 9 bases lay between the germline ends. Here the CDR3 DNA reads TGTGCCAGCAGGACCCAGGGGAACACTGAAGCTTTCTTT. This gives the protein CASRTQGNTEAFF. Looking up the rest from reference TRBV7-3 and TRBJ1-1 gives the full variable domain: GAGVSQTPSNKVTEKGKYVELRCDPISGHTALYWYRQSLGQGPEFLIYFQGTGAADDSGLPNDRFFAVRPEGSVSTLKIQRTERGDSAVYLCASRTQGNTEAFFGQGTRLTVV.

This rearrangement joins TRBV10-1 to TRBJ2-3, with 12 nucleotides matching TRBD2. V was pared by 3 bases and J by 3 bases, with 10 bases of the junction left unmatched. Germline V gene lookup returns CDR1 WNHNN and CDR2 SYGVQD (reference sequence). This CDR3 is 18 amino acids long. The CDR3 DNA sequence: TGCGCCAGCAGTGACCCCGGGACTAGCGGGCGAGGTACAGATACGCAGTATTTT. It is translated as CASSDPGTSGRGTDTQYF.

This clone was found once. The chain uses TRBV2 and TRBJ2-1; D perhaps matches TRBD2 (6 bases). Germline V gene lookup returns CDR1 SNHLY and CDR2 FYNNEI. The CDR3 has 15 residues. V was shortened by 7 bases and J by 2 bases, with 15 bases between the two germline ends. The CDR3 DNA sequence: TGTGCCAGCACCTCCCGGGACTTCCCCTACAATGAGCAGTTCTTC. It translates to CASTSRDFPYNEQFF.

The chain joins TRBV2 to TRBJ2-1, with D perhaps matching TRBD2 (6 bases). V gave up 0 bases and J gave up 9 bases, with 15 bases separating them. The CDR3 totals 15 residues. Germline CDR1 reads SNHLY; CDR2 reads FYNNEI. CDR3 DNA sequence: TGTGCCAGCAGTGAAGCACCCCCGGCGGAGGGTGAGCAGTTCTTC. Residues: CASSEAPPAEGEQFF.

The chain has TRBV7-9 and TRBJ1-2; D unresolved. This CDR3 comprises 14 residues. Trimming removed 4 bases from V and 1 base from J, with 10 bases in between. The V gene's germline CDR1 is SEHNR and CDR2 FQNEAQ (reference sequence). The CDR3 here is CASSSQIFNYGYTF. CDR3 nucleotide sequence: TGTGCCAGCAGCTCACAGATTTTTAACTATGGCTACACCTTC.

The genes are TRBV19 and TRBJ2-2; D is possibly TRBD2 (5 bases). CDR1 is LNHDA, CDR2 SQIVND, per germline (reference sequence). This CDR3 comprises 13 residues. Deletions cut 11 bases from V and 0 bases from J, with 10 bases between. The CDR3 loop is CAAADSNTGELFF. CDR3 bases: TGTGCCGCGGCGGACTCGAACACCGGGGAGCTGTTTTTT.

This clone was found once. The J gene is TRBJ1-1, the V gene TRBV28; D not certain. There are 12 residues in the CDR3. With 7 bases removed from V and 0 bases from J, the gap between germline ends came to 6 bases. Per germline, CDR1 MDHEN and CDR2 SYDVKM. The CDR3 is CASTSVNTEAFF. The CDR3 bases are TGTGCCAGCACCTCCGTGAACACTGAAGCTTTCTTT.

This clone was detected only a few times. The chain joins TRBV12-3 or TRBV12-4 to TRBJ2-7; TRBD2 might be the D (6 bases). This CDR3 comprises 12 residues. The V gene lost 6 bases and the J gene lost 5 bases, with 11 bases spanning the gap. The CDR3 DNA is TGTGCCAGCAGGGGGGGATCCGACGAGCAGTACTTC. It specifies CASRGGSDEQYF.

J is TRBJ2-3 and V is TRBV19; no clear D gene. CDR3 length: 11 residues. V was trimmed by 3 bases and J by 5 bases, leaving 3 bases between them. From germline, CDR1 is LNHDA and CDR2 SQIVND (reference sequence). The CDR3 coding sequence is TGTGCCAGTAGTATTATAGATACGCAGTATTTT. Amino acids: CASSIIDTQYF. Supplemented by reference TRBV19 and TRBJ2-3, the full variable domain reads DGGITQSPKYLFRKEGQNVTLSCEQNLNHDAMYWYRQDPGQGLRLIYYSQIVNDFQKGDIAEGYSVSREKKESFPLTVTSAQKNPTAFYLCASSIIDTQYFGPGTRLTVL.

The CDR3 DNA sequence: TGTGCAAGCGGCGGGATCGGGTTCAATGAGCAGTTCTTC. Protein sequence: CASGGIGFNEQFF. This chain joins TRBV2 and TRBJ2-1, with D possibly being TRBD2 (6 bases). Germline CDR1 SNHLY, CDR2 FYNNEI. This CDR3 has 13 residues.

This clone came up a few times. J is TRBJ1-2 and V is TRBV14; a weak D match, TRBD1 (5 bases). This CDR3 spans 15 amino acids. Germline V CDR1 and CDR2: SGHDN, FVKESK. The V and J ends lost 2 bases and 7 bases respectively, with 17 bases between them. The CDR3 DNA is TGTGCCAGCAGCCAACAGGACACCGGTCTAGGTGGCTACACCTTC. It yields the protein CASSQQDTGLGGYTF.

The chain has TRBV5-1 and TRBJ2-7, with 7 bases matching TRBD2. CDR1 is SGHRS, CDR2 YFSETQ, per germline. The J segment lost 4 bases and the V segment lost 4 bases, leaving 8 bases of the junction unmatched. This CDR3 has 14 amino acids. CDR3 bases: TGCGCCAGCAGCCATCCCGGCGGGGGTTACGAGCAGTACTTC. It is translated as CASSHPGGGYEQYF.

CDR3 in amino acids: CASSPGQVHGYTF. CDR3 coding DNA: TGTGCCAGCAGTCCGGGACAGGTCCATGGCTACACCTTC. This sequence joins TRBV12-3 or TRBV12-4 and TRBJ1-2; 8 bases fit TRBD1. Trimming took 5 bases from V and 6 from J; bases not matched to a gene: 5. CDR3 length: 13 amino acids.

The chain carries TRBV7-2 and TRBJ1-2; D is unresolved. Germline V gene data show CDR1 as SGHTA and CDR2 as FQGNSA. V lost 3 bases and J lost 3, with 11 bases in between. This CDR3 has 14 amino acids. CDR3: CASSLPQSYYGYTF. The CDR3 DNA reads TGTGCCAGCAGCTTGCCCCAGTCTTACTATGGCTACACCTTC.

The CDR3 DNA reads as TGTGCCAGCAGCTTAGATCAGGTCCCGGGCAGGGGAAGTACTGAAGCTTTCTTT. Translated: CASSLDQVPGRGSTEAFF. The chain links TRBV11-2 to TRBJ1-1, with D possibly being TRBD1 (6 bases). V was pared by 0 bases and J by 5 bases, with 22 bases between. The CDR3 runs to 18 residues. Germline V gene lookup returns CDR1 SGHAT and CDR2 FQNNGV.